These T cell receptor beta chains were read from a single sample in a study of blood T cell repertoires in COVID-19. Libraries were prepared by immunoSEQ multiplex PCR; TCRdb keeps only in-frame clonotypes and omits some of them. The repertoire includes 360,000 or so clones, about 90% of them detected once, and 2.5% to 3% sits in the top ten. Sequenced: PBMCs or T cells enriched from blood (not recorded which). These receptors all stem from a woman aged 25 to 45 who had recovered from COVID-19. The conserved cysteine and the conserved F or W are not part of the CDR3 here. The D gene is left open where the match is weak.

TRBJ2-7 TRBV30 TRBD2 AWSWGGAYEQY
TRBJ1-4 TRBV28 NA ASSSAARANEKLF
TRBJ2-3 TRBV7-9 NA ASSLGGRGTDTQY
TRBJ2-7 TRBV27 NA ASSLRSGEQY
TRBJ1-4 TRBV18 NA ASSAGFATNEKLF
TRBJ1-2 TRBV27 TRBD1 ASRPGQPNYGYT
TRBJ1-2 TRBV19 TRBD1 ASSIDRAYGYT
TRBJ1-1 TRBV25-1 NA ASSPPGVPTEAF
TRBJ1-6 TRBV6-6 NA ASSWGGTYNSPLH
TRBJ1-6 TRBV9 TRBD1 ASSVGTGRNSPLH
TRBJ2-1 TRBV5-1 TRBD2 ASSLEATSGYNEQF
TRBJ2-7 TRBV18 NA ASSPLRVPYEQY
TRBJ1-1 TRBV30 TRBD1 AWHGSGTVDEAF
TRBJ1-2 TRBV10-3 NA AISESIQPYGYT
TRBJ1-3 TRBV6-6 TRBD1 ASRPTGNENTIY
TRBJ1-2 TRBV10-3 TRBD1 AIRTDRDRRGYT
TRBJ2-7 TRBV7-8 TRBD2 ASSLGGSGNEQY
TRBJ2-1 TRBV19 TRBD1 ASSISRGTGRITNEQF
TRBJ2-7 TRBV29-1 TRBD1 SVAGTGYEQY
TRBJ2-7 TRBV27 TRBD2 ASSPGLAVSYEQY
TRBJ1-4 TRBV28 NA ASFADGTREKLF
TRBJ1-5 TRBV27 NA ASSLSRLSNQPQH
TRBJ1-1 TRBV2 TRBD1 ASSVIRTGERNTEAF
TRBJ1-3 TRBV9 NA ASSPRLDTIY
TRBJ1-1 TRBV5-4 NA ASSPGGGENTEAF
TRBJ1-2 TRBV10-3 NA AISAGRSNYGYT
TRBJ1-1 TRBV7-9 NA ASLYSPGPEAF
TRBJ2-7 TRBV10-3 TRBD2 AISRTRGGYEQY
TRBJ1-1 TRBV6-5 TRBD1 ASSMQGGNTEAF
TRBJ2-2 TRBV9 TRBD2 ASSVGGGLIPGELF
TRBJ2-5 TRBV6-5 NA ASSYRGLETQY
TRBJ2-1 TRBV7-8 TRBD2 ASSLGPQGLAGGYNEQF
TRBJ2-7 TRBV6-1 NA ASSEAPRTWAYEQY
TRBJ2-2 TRBV6-5 TRBD1 ASSGFRGSGELF
TRBJ1-5 TRBV7-8 TRBD1 ASSYQGDQPQH
TRBJ1-6 TRBV5-4 TRBD1 ASSPRTGGSNSPLH
TRBJ2-3 TRBV12-5 TRBD1 ASGLTGGSTDTQY
TRBJ2-3 TRBV3-1/TRBV3-2 TRBD1 ASSQDGTGVSTDTQY
TRBJ1-1 TRBV19 NA ASSPRLGVGTEAF
TRBJ2-7 TRBV10-1 NA AIPPSVSYEQY